This TCR beta chain emerged from a study of blood T cell repertoires in COVID-19 (dated by TCRdb to 2019 to 2021). Study-wide context: Samples from collaborators originated in the United States, Italy and Spain and spanned both the acute and convalescent phases of COVID-19. The prospective study material was composed of cDNA or gDNA derived from T cells, B-cell-depleted T cells, or PBMCs. Deeply sampled blood TCRbeta repertoires from subjects exposed to, actively infected with, or recovered from COVID-19 were included in the dataset. A freely available public database, intended as a resource for researchers studying the immune response to SARS-CoV-2, is where the repertoires were released. Samples came from the ongoing ImmuneRACE study (first 160 participants) plus 1,254 subjects from 6 global collaborators. The sample metadata nearly always contained a de-identified subject ID, COVID-19 status, age in years and sex. Where available, HLA class I and class II types were obtained from metadata supplied by the sample provider rather than from assay-based typing. Findings and caveats that apply to the study as a whole: The amount of clinical and demographic metadata varied by source and participant and was provided uncurated.

The CDR3 spans 15 residues, from the cysteine through the phenylalanine. CDR3 DNA is the only sequence kept; it has 45 bases, read in frame from the first base. Deletion took 0 bases off V and 1 base off J, with a span of 10 bases between the germline ends. For CDR1 and CDR2, the germline V gene (reference sequence) lists SGHNT and YYREEE. Collaborating institutions collected whole blood in K2EDTA tubes following their own protocols. For TCRbeta analysis, collaborator samples were shipped as frozen whole blood, as isolated PBMCs, or as DNA extracted from either sample type. With regard to this clone: Which antigen it targets is not known. Nothing much larger sits one base from this clone, and base qualities are not available.

The immunoSEQ Assay, a bias-controlled multiplex PCR, was used to amplify TCRbeta CDR3 regions from genomic DNA. The authors' analysis ran thus. The number of nucleated cells in each sample was estimated by amplification of reference gene primers within the assay. To quantify the absolute abundance of each unique TCRbeta CDR3 rearrangement, sequence reads were collapsed and filtered. For each sample, productive Simpson clonality was calculated as the square root of Simpson's diversity index over productive rearrangements. TCRdb re-hosts the immuneACCESS table, in-frame sequences only. Its copies lack some clones; in the studies checked, an unresolved V gene accounts for under half of them, and the cause for the rest is not known. From that table come the V and J calls and clone size; the DNA was used to work out D and trimming. The sample includes some 370,000 clones, with about 90% observed a single time. The top ten hold 1.2% of the sample.

Sequenced: peripheral blood. This receptor was obtained from a man aged 40-49 years with acute or convalescent COVID-19. The sequence joins TRBV5-4 to TRBJ1-1; D gene: possibly TRBD1, on 6 matching bases. The DNA sequence is given as TGTGCCAGCAGCTTGGTAGGGACATCGAACACTGAAGCTTTCTTT. This is translated as CASSLVGTSNTEAFF.